This is a list of T cell receptor beta chains from one sample in a study of graft-versus-host responses after intestinal transplantation. Measured with immunoSEQ multiplex PCR; TCRdb has only the in-frame clones, and not every one. The sample includes about 120,000 clones, just over 90% of them seen just once. For these TCRs, the target antigens are not known. The sample consisted of unstimulated CD4+ T cells sorted from spleen or lymph node cells, taken before intestinal transplant. These receptors were collected from a human donor who received an intestinal transplant. CDR3s include the opening cysteine and the closing phenylalanine or tryptophan. A D gene is named only where the DNA matches it firmly. Clone size appears in some rows only: once, few, many, or a class for an expanded clone.

J | D | V | size | DNA | CDR3
TRBJ2-5 | TRBD1 | TRBV18 | . | TGTGCCAGCTCACTCAGGACAGGACAAGAGACCCAGTACTTC | CASSLRTGQETQYF
TRBJ2-1 | . | TRBV4-1 | . | TGCGCCAGCAGCCAAGATAACCAGGGTTACAATGAGCAGTTCTTC | CASSQDNQGYNEQFF
TRBJ2-5 | TRBD2 | TRBV29-1 | . | TGCAGCGTAGCGGGGGTCCAAGAGACCCAGTACTTC | CSVAGVQETQYF
TRBJ2-1 | TRBD2 | TRBV27 | . | TGTGCCACCAAAAATCTAGCGGGAGTCTACAATGAGCAGTTCTTC | CATKNLAGVYNEQFF
TRBJ1-5 | . | TRBV9 | . | TGTGCCAGCAGCGTAGGGCCCGAGCGGGGCCAGCCCCAGCATTTT | CASSVGPERGQPQHF
TRBJ1-2 | . | TRBV18 | . | TGTGCCAGCTCACCCCGGGGTTCCTATGGCTACACCTTC | CASSPRGSYGYTF
TRBJ1-2 | TRBD1 | TRBV7-9 | once | TGTGCCAGCAGCTTACAGGGGGCTTATGGCTACACCTTC | CASSLQGAYGYTF
TRBJ2-7 | . | TRBV2 | . | TGTGCCAGCACTCAGGGGACCCTCTACGAGCAGTACTTC | CASTQGTLYEQYF
TRBJ1-1 | . | TRBV27 | few | TGTGCCAGCAGTTTATCGATAGGAGTAGGTGAAGCTTTCTTT | CASSLSIGVGEAFF
TRBJ2-3 | TRBD2 | TRBV7-2 | . | TGTGCCAGCAGCTTAGGGAGCGGGGGCACAGATACGCAGTATTTT | CASSLGSGGTDTQYF
TRBJ2-5 | TRBD2 | TRBV6-6 | . | TGTGCCAGCAGTTCCAGTAGCGGGAGTAGGGAGACCCAGTACTTC | CASSSSSGSRETQYF
TRBJ1-1 | . | TRBV5-1 | . | TGCGCCAGCAGCTTCGGTCCCACAGAGAACACTGAAGCTTTCTTT | CASSFGPTENTEAFF
TRBJ1-3 | . | TRBV21-1 | . | TGTGCCAGCAGCTCCCCCCTTACAACCCCTGGAAACACCATATATTTT | CASSSPLTTPGNTIYF
TRBJ2-2 | . | TRBV2 | . | TGTGCCAGCAGTATTAAGAGAACGAACACCGGGGAGCTGTTTTTT | CASSIKRTNTGELFF
TRBJ1-1 | . | TRBV9 | once | TGTGCCAGCAGCGTAGCCAGGAGGGGTGAAGCTTTCTTT | CASSVARRGEAFF
TRBJ1-2 | TRBD1 | TRBV6-1 | . | TGTGCCAGCAGTAACGGGGGACAGTCCCACTATGGCTACACCTTC | CASSNGGQSHYGYTF
TRBJ2-1 | . | TRBV27 | . | TGTGCCAGCAGATGGGCGGGCCTACGCTACAATGAGCAGTTCTTC | CASRWAGLRYNEQFF
TRBJ1-3 | . | TRBV4-1 | . | TGCGCCAGCAGCCAAGTACCGACAGGCTACTCTGGAAACACCATATATTTT | CASSQVPTGYSGNTIYF
TRBJ2-1 | TRBD2 | TRBV19 | few | TGTGCCAGTAGTATTTTGGGACTAGGCGAGCAGTTCTTC | CASSILGLGEQFF
TRBJ1-1 | . | TRBV5-1 | . | TGCGCCAGCAGCTTGGACAGATATCAAGCTTTCTTT | CASSLDRYQAFF
TRBJ1-1 | . | TRBV5-5 | . | TGTGCCAGCAGCTTGGTACCCCCCCTAATCGGGACTGAAGCTTTCTTT | CASSLVPPLIGTEAFF
TRBJ2-1 | TRBD2 | TRBV18 | . | TGTGCCAGCCAAGCAGGGGCGGGAGGGCCTTTGGATGAGCAGTTCTTC | CASQAGAGGPLDEQFF
TRBJ2-5 | TRBD2 | TRBV7-9 | . | TGTGCCAGCAGCCTTAGACTAGCGGGGGGCCAAGAGACCCAGTACTTC | CASSLRLAGGQETQYF
TRBJ2-5 | . | TRBV5-6 | few | TGTGCCAGCAGCTTGTTACTTCAAGAGACCCAGTACTTC | CASSLLLQETQYF
TRBJ1-1 | . | TRBV5-1 | . | TGCGCCAGCAGCTTTATAACAGGGCCCACTGAAGCTTTCTTT | CASSFITGPTEAFF
TRBJ2-1 | TRBD2 | TRBV7-9 | . | TGTGCCAGCAGCTTACGAGCGGGAGAGACGGATGAGCAGTTCTTC | CASSLRAGETDEQFF
TRBJ1-2 | TRBD1 | TRBV30 | . | TGTGCCTCCTCGGAACAGGGGAACTATGGCTACACCTTC | CASSEQGNYGYTF
TRBJ2-7 | . | TRBV7-9 | few | TGTGCCAGCAGCTTAGCGTTCGGGACCTACGAGCAGTACTTC | CASSLAFGTYEQYF
TRBJ2-7 | TRBD2 | TRBV5-1 | few | TGCGCCAGCAGCCACGGACTAGCGGGAGACTACGAGCAGTACTTC | CASSHGLAGDYEQYF
TRBJ2-7 | . | TRBV28 | . | TGTGCCAGCAGTTTTTTGCAGTCCTACGAGCAGTACTTC | CASSFLQSYEQYF
TRBJ2-3 | TRBD2 | TRBV7-3 | . | TGTGCCAGCAGCTGGGGACTAGCGGGAGGAACAGATACGCAGTATTTT | CASSWGLAGGTDTQYF
TRBJ2-5 | TRBD1 | TRBV11-2 | . | TGTGCCAGCAGCCGGGACAGGGGAGAGACCCAGTACTTC | CASSRDRGETQYF
TRBJ2-1 | . | TRBV7-9 | . | TGTGCCAGCAGCACACAACAGGTTGAGCAGTTCTTC | CASSTQQVEQFF
TRBJ2-2 | . | TRBV19 | . | TGTGCCAGTAGCCTTGGGGGGTACACCGGGGAGCTGTTTTTT | CASSLGGYTGELFF
TRBJ1-5 | . | TRBV19 | . | TGTGCCAGTAGTATTCGCGGGGGAGACAATCAGCCCCAGCATTTT | CASSIRGGDNQPQHF
TRBJ2-7 | TRBD2 | TRBV6-5 | few | TGTGCCAGCAGTAGCGGGAACGAGCAGTACTTC | CASSSGNEQYF
TRBJ2-1 | TRBD2 | TRBV29-1 | . | TGCAGCGTTCGTACCGTAGCGGGGGGTTTATACAATGAGCAGTTCTTC | CSVRTVAGGLYNEQFF
TRBJ2-3 | . | TRBV5-1 | . | TGCGCCAGCAGCTTGCGGGGCACAGATACGCAGTATTTT | CASSLRGTDTQYF
TRBJ2-4 | . | TRBV4-3 | . | TGCGCCAGCAGCCAATCACTAGACAGGGCCAAAAACATTCAGTACTTC | CASSQSLDRAKNIQYF
TRBJ1-2 | TRBD1 | TRBV5-6 | . | TGTGCCAGCAGCCATGGAAACACCGGGACAGGGGGGGAATATGGCTACACCTTC | CASSHGNTGTGGEYGYTF
TRBJ2-1 | . | TRBV18 | . | TGTGCCAGCTCACCAAACGACAGGCTGTACAATGAGCAGTTCTTC | CASSPNDRLYNEQFF
TRBJ1-5 | . | TRBV18 | . | TGTGCCAGCTCACCACTCATGGTTCAAGGGGATCAGCCCCAGCATTTT | CASSPLMVQGDQPQHF
TRBJ2-1 | . | TRBV9 | . | TGTGCCAGCAGCGAGCAGGGGTTGGGATACAATGAGCAGTTCTTC | CASSEQGLGYNEQFF
TRBJ2-2 | . | TRBV7-2 | . | TGTGCCAGCAGCTTATGGAGGGCCGATTACACCGGGGAGCTGTTTTTT | CASSLWRADYTGELFF
TRBJ2-5 | . | TRBV5-4 | . | TGTGCCAGCAGCGATGACAGGTTCGGGGAGACCCAGTACTTC | CASSDDRFGETQYF